The next 27 T cell receptor beta chains were all read from a single sample in a study of beta chain features in type 1 diabetes. Expressed TCRB transcripts were sequenced, since all the RNA that had been isolated was reverse transcribed. The assay was immunoSEQ multiplex PCR, and TCRdb's table has in-frame clones only and misses some. The table lists around 400,000 clones, over 10% of them singletons. Sequencing was carried out using naive CD4+ T cells from blood. Every receptor here comes from a young man in good health.

The CDR3: CASSLVAGVVHEQYF. The CDR3 coding sequence is TGTGCCAGCAGCTTAGTAGCGGGAGTCGTCCACGAGCAGTACTTC. V usage is TRBV7-2 and J usage is TRBJ2-7, with 9 bases lining up with TRBD2. The CDR3 spans 15 residues. Germline V gene data show CDR1 as SGHTA and CDR2 as FQGNSA. V shed 1 base and J 5 bases; nucleotides not matched to a gene: 6.

On this clone itself: The junction departs from germline at one end; a sequencing error may be responsible. The V call is TRBV11-3, the J call TRBJ1-5; tentatively, D is TRBD1 (6 bases). The CDR3 extends over 17 amino acids. Germline CDR1 SGHNT, CDR2 YENEEA. CDR3 DNA: TGTGCCAGCATCCAGAAAGGGGGAGAAGGTAGCGATCAGCCCCAGCATTTT. It translates to CASIQKGGEGSDQPQHF.

The chain links TRBV18 to TRBJ2-3, with D possibly matching TRBD2 (6 bases). The V end lost 2 bases, the J end lost 2 bases, and 11 bases lay between the germline ends. The CDR3 totals 15 residues. Germline loops: CDR1 KGHSH, CDR2 LQKENI. The chain's CDR3 is CASSPRAGLTDTQYF. CDR3 nucleotides: TGTGCCAGCTCACCAAGAGCGGGCCTCACAGATACGCAGTATTTT.

The table lists this clone with a few counts. The chain uses TRBV5-1 and TRBJ2-7; TRBD2 matches 12 bases. V shed 5 bases, J shed 2 bases, and the junction held 8 bases outside the gene matches. The germline V gene encodes CDR1 SGHRS and CDR2 YFSETQ. This CDR3 is 16 amino acids long. The CDR3 loop is CASSSRLAGETYEQYF. The CDR3 nucleotides read TGCGCCAGCAGTTCCCGACTAGCGGGGGAGACCTACGAGCAGTACTTC.

V gene TRBV4-3 combines with J gene TRBJ1-2; weak D call: TRBD1 (5 bases). V was trimmed by 0 bases and J by 5 bases, leaving 16 bases between them. Germline CDR1 and CDR2: LGHNA and YSLEER. The CDR3 is 16 amino acids. The CDR3 region has the DNA TGCGCCAGCAGCCAAGATACAGCAGCGCCAGGGTATGGCTACACCTTC. Translated, it gives CASSQDTAAPGYGYTF.

This clone was picked up a small number of times. The chain uses TRBV5-6 and TRBJ2-1; 10 bases align to TRBD2. The V gene's germline CDR1 is SGHDT and CDR2 YYEEEE. Trimming took 3 bases from V and 7 from J; bases not matched to a gene: 7. This CDR3 comprises 15 residues. Here the CDR3 DNA reads TGTGCCAGCAGCTCAAGCGGGAGGGCCCGTAATGAGCAGTTCTTC. Its protein is CASSSSGRARNEQFF.

This clone occurred a few times. The V call is TRBV19, the J call TRBJ1-2; D perhaps matches TRBD1 (6 bases). Germline values: CDR1 LNHDA, CDR2 SQIVND (reference sequence). The V end lost 7 bases, the J end lost 8 bases, and 11 bases lay between the germline ends. The CDR3 is 11 amino acids. CDR3 loop: CASKQGEGYTF. In DNA form, the CDR3 reads TGTGCCAGTAAACAGGGAGAGGGCTACACCTTC.

The chain is built from TRBV5-1 and TRBJ2-5; D is possibly TRBD1 (6 bases). From germline, CDR1 is SGHRS and CDR2 YFSETQ. Trimming took 9 bases from V and 2 from J, leaving 20 bases between them. There are 15 residues in the CDR3. CDR3 in amino acids: CATYKEPGTQETQYF. Here the CDR3 DNA reads TGCGCCACGTACAAGGAACCCGGGACACAAGAGACCCAGTACTTC.

The chain is built from TRBV6-5 and TRBJ2-7; D is possibly TRBD2 (6 bases). V was trimmed by 9 bases and J by 0 bases, leaving 12 bases between them. CDR3 length: 13 residues. Per germline, CDR1 MNHEY and CDR2 SVGAGI. The CDR3 DNA is TGTGCCAGTACGGGACTGCCCTCCTACGAGCAGTACTTC. Protein product: CASTGLPSYEQYF.

V and J are TRBV2 and TRBJ2-7, with 8 bases aligning to TRBD1. With 4 bases clipped from V and 1 base from J, the junction kept 6 bases outside the gene matches. This CDR3 contains 15 residues. Germline V gene sequence: CDR1 SNHLY, CDR2 FYNNEI. For the CDR3, the DNA is TGTGCCAGCAGTGGTGGACAGGGCAGGTCCTACGAGCAGTACTTC. Translated, it gives CASSGGQGRSYEQYF.

A few counts support this clone. The chain recombines TRBV30 with TRBJ2-7, with D perhaps matching TRBD1 (6 bases). V lost 3 bases and J lost 0, with 9 bases in between. Germline values: CDR1 GTSNPN, CDR2 SVGIG (reference sequence). This CDR3 contains 13 residues. Written as DNA, the CDR3 is TGTGCCTGGAGACAGGGTCCCTCCTACGAGCAGTACTTC. Amino acid sequence: CAWRQGPSYEQYF.

This clone appeared many times. The chain has TRBV29-1 and TRBJ2-1; 10 bases map to TRBD2. CDR1 SQVTM and CDR2 ANQGSEA come from the germline V gene. This CDR3 spans 14 amino acids. V lost 8 bases to trimming and J lost 9 bases; unmatched junction nucleotides: 13. DNA of the CDR3: TGCAGCCTAGTTGAGAGCGGGAGGGTCCTTGAGCAGTTCTTC. Translating gives CSLVESGRVLEQFF.

V is TRBV11-1 and J is TRBJ2-4; D unclear. This CDR3 contains 14 residues. V lost 5 bases and J lost 4, with 12 bases in between. Germline lookup yields CDR1 SGHAT and CDR2 FQDESV (reference sequence). CDR3 DNA sequence: TGTGCCAGCAGCGCTGACATCCCGAAAAACATTCAGTACTTC. Amino acid sequence: CASSADIPKNIQYF.

This clone was picked up a small number of times. The chain recombines TRBV7-9 with TRBJ2-2, with TRBD1 matching over 7 bases. Germline V lookup: CDR1 SEHNR, CDR2 FQNEAQ (reference sequence). J gave up 2 bases and V 5 bases, and 8 bases lay outside the gene matches. The CDR3 is made up of 16 amino acids. The CDR3 DNA reads as TGTGCCAGCAGCCCACCGGGACAGATAAACACCGGGGAGCTGTTTTTT. Translated, it gives CASSPPGQINTGELFF.

This clone was detected a few times. The chain recombines TRBV30 with TRBJ1-6; D unclear. The CDR3 totals 13 residues. Germline V gives CDR1 GTSNPN, CDR2 SVGIG (reference sequence). V lost 2 bases and J 7 bases, leaving 9 bases between the germline ends. In DNA, the CDR3 is TGTGCCTGGAGTCCCTATGCGAATTCACCCCTCCACTTT. This codes for CAWSPYANSPLHF.

The gene calls are TRBV9 and TRBJ1-3, with 8 bases identical to TRBD1. This CDR3 region has 14 residues. The J segment lost 4 bases and the V segment lost 4 bases, leaving 4 bases of the junction unmatched. Germline CDR1 is SGDLS and CDR2 is YYNGEE. The CDR3 loop reads CASSFQGAGNTIYF. As DNA, the CDR3 is TGTGCCAGCAGCTTCCAGGGGGCCGGAAACACCATATATTTT.

This sequence joins TRBV19 and TRBJ1-2; possibly TRBD1 for D (6 bases). In germline, CDR1 is LNHDA, CDR2 SQIVND (reference sequence). Trimming removed 4 bases at V and 8 bases at J, with 20 bases between. The CDR3 runs to 15 residues. CDR3 nucleotide sequence: TGTGCCAGTAGTACTTGGGGACAACAACGCGGGGGCTACACCTTC. It yields the protein CASSTWGQQRGGYTF. Based on the CDR3 plus reference TRBV19 and TRBJ1-2, the full variable domain is DGGITQSPKYLFRKEGQNVTLSCEQNLNHDAMYWYRQDPGQGLRLIYYSQIVNDFQKGDIAEGYSVSREKKESFPLTVTSAQKNPTAFYLCASSTWGQQRGGYTFGSGTRLTVV.

This clone occurred a few times. This chain joins TRBV5-4 and TRBJ2-5, with D maybe TRBD2 (5 bases). The germline V and J ends were trimmed by 0 bases and 5 bases, with 11 bases remaining between them. This CDR3 region has 14 residues. From germline, CDR1 is SGHNT and CDR2 YYREEE (reference sequence). The CDR3 DNA sequence: TGTGCCAGCAGCTTGGCCAGTCCGGGGGAGACCCAGTACTTC. It yields the protein CASSLASPGETQYF.

The rearrangement links TRBV28 to TRBJ2-1, with TRBD2 identical over 9 bases. Germline CDR1 MDHEN, CDR2 SYDVKM. This CDR3 comprises 15 residues. V lost 3 bases to trimming and J lost 4 bases; unmatched junction nucleotides: 4. This chain's CDR3 is CASSFAGGRYNEQFF. In nucleotides, the CDR3 is TGTGCCAGCAGTTTCGCGGGAGGGCGTTACAATGAGCAGTTCTTC.

This clone was observed a handful of times. This rearrangement joins TRBV4-3 to TRBJ1-1; perhaps TRBD1 as D (5 bases). The CDR3 is 16 residues long. V lost 3 bases and J 7 bases, leaving 21 bases between the germline ends. Germline loops: CDR1 LGHNA, CDR2 YSLEER. CDR3 nucleotide sequence: TGCGCCAGCAGCCATGACGCCCTGGAGACAGCCAATGAAGCTTTCTTT. This translates into CASSHDALETANEAFF.

This clone was counted between two and nine times. The rearrangement uses TRBV11-2 and TRBJ1-5; unclear D gene. Germline assignment: CDR1 SGHAT and CDR2 FQNNGV. The CDR3 is made up of 13 amino acids. Trimming pared 5 bases from V and 6 bases from J, leaving 11 bases between. The DNA for the CDR3 is TGTGCCAGCAGCGGTCCCGGGGTTCAGCCCCAGCATTTT. Translated: CASSGPGVQPQHF.

This rearrangement joins TRBV27 to TRBJ2-3; 10 bases are a match to TRBD2. Germline CDR1 MNHEY, CDR2 SMNVEV (reference sequence). The CDR3 contains 18 residues. The ends lost 2 bases at V and 8 bases at J; junction bases unmatched: 16. Written as DNA, the CDR3 is TGTGCCAGCAGTTTACCCCCACTAGCGGGAAAACAACAACGTACGCAGTATTTT. Amino acid sequence: CASSLPPLAGKQQRTQYF.

This clone showed up just a few times. The chain recombines TRBV5-8 with TRBJ1-2; no clear D. CDR1 SGHTS and CDR2 YDEGEE come from the germline V gene. Trimming shortened V by 2 bases and J by 8 bases, and 10 bases separated the two germline ends. The CDR3 is 12 residues long. CDR3 protein: CASSFRVQGYTF. The CDR3 DNA reads as TGTGCCAGCAGCTTTCGCGTCCAAGGCTACACCTTC.

The rearrangement uses TRBV4-1 and TRBJ2-5; maybe TRBD1 (6 bases). CDR3 length: 14 residues. The germline CDR1 and CDR2 sequences are MGHRA and YSYEKL. V dropped 6 bases and J dropped 5 bases, with 16 bases sitting between them. The CDR3, as DNA: TGCGCCAGCAGACAACCGGGACAAGGGGAGACCCAGTACTTC. It codes for CASRQPGQGETQYF.

This clone was picked up a small number of times. The chain joins TRBV7-2 to TRBJ2-3; 8 bases map to TRBD2. The CDR3 has 14 amino acids. J gave up 6 bases and V 5 bases, and 7 bases lay outside the gene matches. Looked up from germline, CDR1 is SGHTA and CDR2 is FQGNSA. CDR3 in amino acids: CASSPGTSFDTQYF. CDR3 nucleotides: TGTGCCAGCAGCCCCGGGACTAGTTTCGATACGCAGTATTTT. The full variable domain, with the rest looked up from reference TRBV7-2 and TRBJ2-3, is GAGVSQSPSNKVTEKGKDVELRCDPISGHTALYWYRQSLGQGLEFLIYFQGNSAPDKSGLPSDRFSAERTGGSVSTLTIQRTQQEDSAVYLCASSPGTSFDTQYFGPGTRLTVL.

This chain uses TRBV27 with TRBJ2-1; 7 positions match TRBD1. The CDR3 has 15 residues. With V trimmed by 8 bases and J by 8 bases, 15 bases remained unmatched. CDR1 is MNHEY, CDR2 SMNVEV, per germline (reference sequence). CDR3 sequence reads: CASGKDGTAIYEQFF. For the CDR3, the DNA is TGTGCCAGCGGAAAAGACGGGACAGCAATATATGAGCAGTTCTTC.

This clone was picked up a small number of times. This CDR3 is also generated by other DNA sequences in the sample. J is TRBJ2-7 and V is TRBV5-1; 9 bases are a match to TRBD1. This CDR3 comprises 15 residues. The V and J ends lost 0 bases and 3 bases, in that order; junction bases with no gene match: 4. CDR1 and CDR2 (germline): SGHRS, YFSETQ. The CDR3 DNA reads as TGCGCCAGCAGCTTGGGTGGGACAGGGCTCTACGAGCAGTACTTC. Residues: CASSLGGTGLYEQYF.